These 15 T cell receptor beta chains came from one sample sequenced in a study of blood T cell repertoires in COVID-19. The data were produced by immunoSEQ multiplex PCR, yet TCRdb's version contains in-frame clones alone and is incomplete. The table lists around 150,000 clones, around 89% of them singletons. Sequencing used peripheral blood. The receptors stem from a woman in her sixties with active COVID-19.

Points on this clone: In the same sample, other DNA sequences code for this CDR3. The rearrangement uses TRBV6-5 and TRBJ2-5; D is uncertain. CDR3 length: 11 amino acids. Trimming removed 6 bases from V and 2 bases from J, with 4 bases in between. Germline lookup yields CDR1 MNHEY and CDR2 SVGAGI. The CDR3 spells CASSRQETQYF. The CDR3 DNA follows: TGTGCCAGCAGCAGACAAGAGACCCAGTACTTC.

This sequence joins TRBV9 and TRBJ2-3; D call uncertain. The V and J ends lost 4 bases and 2 bases respectively, with 8 bases between them. Germline CDR1 and CDR2: SGDLS and YYNGEE. This CDR3 region has 13 residues. The CDR3 DNA follows: TGTGCCAGCAGCATCAGGATCACAGATACGCAGTATTTT. As protein: CASSIRITDTQYF.

V gene TRBV27 combines with J gene TRBJ2-5, with TRBD1 identical over 8 bases. The germline gives CDR1 MNHEY, CDR2 SMNVEV (reference sequence). The CDR3 has 14 residues. Losses at the gene ends were 2 bases for V and 7 bases for J; bases not matched to a gene: 6. The CDR3 reads CASSLRQGYATQYF. CDR3 coding DNA: TGTGCCAGCAGTTTACGACAGGGGTACGCGACCCAGTACTTC.

The rearrangement joins TRBV5-4 to TRBJ1-2, with D possibly being TRBD1 (6 bases). The CDR3 contains 15 residues. Trimming removed 2 bases at V and 6 bases at J, with 17 bases between. Germline V gene data show CDR1 as SGHNT and CDR2 as YYREEE (reference sequence). The CDR3 DNA follows: TGTGCCAGCAGCTTACCCCGACAGGTCGCTGATGGCTACACCTTC. It encodes CASSLPRQVADGYTF.

The chain recombines TRBV6-1 with TRBJ2-1, with D tentatively TRBD2 (6 bases). CDR1 MNHNS and CDR2 SASEGT come from the germline V gene. The CDR3 has 14 residues. V lost 0 bases and J 7 bases, leaving 10 bases between the germline ends. CDR3 protein: CASSEAGGGNEQFF. The CDR3 region has the DNA TGTGCCAGCAGTGAAGCGGGGGGTGGGAATGAGCAGTTCTTC.

The J gene is TRBJ2-7, the V gene TRBV6-2 or TRBV6-3; D gene ambiguous. Germline values: CDR1 MNHEY, CDR2 SVGEGT. This CDR3 region has 11 residues. Trimming left V 3 bases short and J 6 bases short, with 6 bases between. In DNA form, the CDR3 reads TGTGCCAGCAGTTATTCGGTCGAGCAGTACTTC. It is translated as CASSYSVEQYF.

This chain uses TRBV7-2 with TRBJ1-2; the match to TRBD1 covers 8 bases. Germline V lookup: CDR1 SGHTA, CDR2 FQGNSA. CDR3 length equals 14 residues. V was pared by 1 base and J by 8 bases, with 6 bases of the junction left unmatched. The CDR3 protein is CASSLGQGRDGYTF. The CDR3, as DNA: TGTGCCAGCAGCTTAGGACAGGGGCGCGACGGCTACACCTTC.

The chain employs TRBV2 and TRBJ1-1; the D gene is possibly TRBD1 (5 bases). V lost 6 bases to trimming and J lost 2 bases, with 13 bases between them. The CDR3 runs 14 residues. Germline V lookup: CDR1 SNHLY, CDR2 FYNNEI. DNA for the CDR3: TGTGCCAGCAGAATTAGGGGCGGCAACACTGAAGCTTTCTTT. This encodes CASRIRGGNTEAFF. The variable domain in full, completed from reference TRBV2 and TRBJ1-1, reads EPEVTQTPSHQVTQMGQEVILRCVPISNHLYFYWYRQILGQKVEFLVSFYNNEISEKSEIFDDQFSVERPDGSNFTLKIRSTKLEDSAMYFCASRIRGGNTEAFFGQGTRLTVV.

The chain combines TRBV6-5 with TRBJ2-5, with TRBD1 as a possible D gene (6 bases). The CDR3 has 16 residues. Trimming pared 0 bases from V and 2 bases from J, leaving 13 bases between. Germline V CDR1 and CDR2: MNHEY, SVGAGI. CDR3: CASSYSSGHTQETQYF. As DNA, the CDR3 is TGTGCCAGCAGTTACTCCTCGGGACACACACAAGAGACCCAGTACTTC.

As for this clone: The junction does not match germline at one end; this may be a read error. The chain's CDR3 is CASSIRQPGVNVLTF. CDR3 sequence (DNA): TGTGCCAGCAGTATAAGACAGCCGGGGGTCAACGTCCTGACTTTC. The rearrangement joins TRBV2 to TRBJ2-6; D is perhaps TRBD2 (6 bases). From germline, CDR1 is SNHLY and CDR2 FYNNEI. The CDR3 spans 15 residues. Complete variable domain (other parts from reference TRBV2 and TRBJ2-6): EPEVTQTPSHQVTQMGQEVILRCVPISNHLYFYWYRQILGQKVEFLVSFYNNEISEKSEIFDDQFSVERPDGSNFTLKIRSTKLEDSAMYFCASSIRQPGVNVLTFGAGSRLTVL.

This clone showed up just once. The CDR3, as DNA: TGTGCCAGTGGTAGACCGCGGACAGGAGAAACCGGGGAGCTGTTTTTT. It yields the protein CASGRPRTGETGELFF. The chain has TRBV28 and TRBJ2-2; 7 bases are a match to TRBD1. The CDR3 has 16 amino acids. CDR1 and CDR2 from the germline V gene are MDHEN and SYDVKM. V lost 9 bases and J lost 5; bases outside the gene matches: 15.

This clone was seen a single time. V is TRBV12-3 or TRBV12-4 and J is TRBJ2-7, with TRBD2 identical over 13 bases. CDR3 length equals 13 residues. V shed 6 bases, J shed 9 bases, and the junction held 5 bases outside the gene matches. CDR3 in amino acids: CASRLAGGPGQYF. The CDR3 DNA reads as TGTGCCAGCAGACTAGCGGGAGGGCCTGGGCAGTACTTC.

The chain combines TRBV4-3 with TRBJ1-2, with 9 bases fitting TRBD1. CDR1 and CDR2 (germline): LGHNA, YSLEER. Trimming at V came to 4 bases and at J to 6 bases, leaving 3 bases not matched to a gene. This CDR3 region has 13 residues. The CDR3 coding sequence is TGCGCCAGCAGCCCGGGGACAGGGAATGGCTACACCTTC. As protein: CASSPGTGNGYTF.

The chain couples TRBV28 to TRBJ2-1; TRBD2 matches at 7 bases. Germline lookup yields CDR1 MDHEN and CDR2 SYDVKM. This CDR3 is 14 amino acids long. V lost 8 bases and J lost 4; bases outside the gene matches: 8. The CDR3 loop reads CASCRGEAYNEQFF. In DNA, the CDR3 is TGTGCCAGCTGTCGGGGGGAGGCGTACAATGAGCAGTTCTTC.

The V gene is TRBV7-2, the J gene TRBJ1-5, with D possibly being TRBD1 (6 bases). This CDR3 is 15 amino acids long. Trimming took 5 bases from V and 2 from J, leaving 13 bases between them. Per the germline V gene, CDR1 is SGHTA and CDR2 is FQGNSA. CDR3 coding DNA: TGTGCCAGCAGCCCGGACAGTACGGGCAATCAGCCCCAGCATTTT. This translates into CASSPDSTGNQPQHF. The full variable domain, its missing parts supplied by reference TRBV7-2 and TRBJ1-5, is GAGVSQSPSNKVTEKGKDVELRCDPISGHTALYWYRQSLGQGLEFLIYFQGNSAPDKSGLPSDRFSAERTGGSVSTLTIQRTQQEDSAVYLCASSPDSTGNQPQHFGDGTRLSIL.